This T cell receptor beta chain is from a study of neurological immune-mediated disorders. This clonotype was seen ten or more times. TCRdb re-called the 5' RACE reads with MiXCR, one entry per CDR3 protein. The sample comprises approximately 38,000 distinct CDR3 sequences, 7% to 8.5% of which are singletons, and around 5% rests with the top ten. Trimming removed 5 bases from V and 5 bases from J; junction bases left unmatched: 6. This CDR3 comprises 13 residues. CDR1 and CDR2 from the germline V gene are SQVTM and ANQGSEA. The rearrangement uses TRBV29-1 and TRBJ2-3; 8 bases match TRBD2. The sequencing input was CD4+ T cells from blood. This TCR was recovered from a man in his fifties or sixties in good health. CDR3 coding DNA: TGCAGCGTTAGAGCGGGAGCGGGAGATACGCAGTATTTT. This sequence encodes CSVRAGAGDTQYF.